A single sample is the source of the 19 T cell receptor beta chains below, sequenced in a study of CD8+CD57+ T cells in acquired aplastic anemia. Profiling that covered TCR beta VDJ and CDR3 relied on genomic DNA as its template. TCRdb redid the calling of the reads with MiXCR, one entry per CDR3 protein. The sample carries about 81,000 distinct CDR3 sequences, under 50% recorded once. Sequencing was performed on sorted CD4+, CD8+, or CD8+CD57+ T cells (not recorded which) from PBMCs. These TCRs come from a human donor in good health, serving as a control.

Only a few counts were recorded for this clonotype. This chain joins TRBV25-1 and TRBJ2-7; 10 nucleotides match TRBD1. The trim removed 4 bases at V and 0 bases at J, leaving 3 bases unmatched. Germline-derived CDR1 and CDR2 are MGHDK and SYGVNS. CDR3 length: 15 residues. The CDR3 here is CASSGGQGRSYEQYF. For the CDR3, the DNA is TGTGCCAGCAGTGGGGGACAGGGGCGCTCCTACGAGCAGTACTTC.

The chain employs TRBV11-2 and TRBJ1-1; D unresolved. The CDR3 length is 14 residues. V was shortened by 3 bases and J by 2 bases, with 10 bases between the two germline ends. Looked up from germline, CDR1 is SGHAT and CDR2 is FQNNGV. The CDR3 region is CASSFRVENTEAFF. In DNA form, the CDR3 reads TGTGCCAGCAGCTTTCGGGTGGAAAACACTGAAGCTTTCTTT.

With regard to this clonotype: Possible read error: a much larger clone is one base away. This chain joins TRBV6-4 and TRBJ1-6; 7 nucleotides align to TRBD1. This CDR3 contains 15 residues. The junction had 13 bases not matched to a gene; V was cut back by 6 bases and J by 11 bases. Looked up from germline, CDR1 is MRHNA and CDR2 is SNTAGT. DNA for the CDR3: TGTGCCAGCAGCGTCGACAGGGCGGCCGATCCACCCCTCCACTTT. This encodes CASSVDRAADPPLHF.

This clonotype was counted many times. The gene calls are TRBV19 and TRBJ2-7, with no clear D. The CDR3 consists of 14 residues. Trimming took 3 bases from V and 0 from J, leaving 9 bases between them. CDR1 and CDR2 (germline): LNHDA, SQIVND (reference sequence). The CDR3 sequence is CASSILGSSYEQYF. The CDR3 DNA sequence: TGTGCCAGTAGTATCCTAGGCAGCTCCTACGAGCAGTACTTC.

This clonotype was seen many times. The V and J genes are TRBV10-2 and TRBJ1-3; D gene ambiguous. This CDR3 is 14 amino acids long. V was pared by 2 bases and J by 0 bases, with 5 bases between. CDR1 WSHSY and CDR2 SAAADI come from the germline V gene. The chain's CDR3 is CASSEASSGNTIYF. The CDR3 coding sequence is TGCGCCAGCAGTGAGGCAAGCTCTGGAAACACCATATATTTT.

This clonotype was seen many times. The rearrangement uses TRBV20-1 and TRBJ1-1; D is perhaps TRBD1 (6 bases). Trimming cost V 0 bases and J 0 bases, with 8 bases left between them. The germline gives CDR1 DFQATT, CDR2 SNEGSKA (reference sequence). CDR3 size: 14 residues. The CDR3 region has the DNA TGCAGTGCTAGAGAGACAGGCCTGAACACTGAAGCTTTCTTT. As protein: CSARETGLNTEAFF.

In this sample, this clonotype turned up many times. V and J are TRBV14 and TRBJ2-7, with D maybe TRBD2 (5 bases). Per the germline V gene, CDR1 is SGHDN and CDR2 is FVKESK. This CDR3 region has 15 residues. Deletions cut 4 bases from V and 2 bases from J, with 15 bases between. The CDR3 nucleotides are TGTGCCAGCAGCCCCCATGAGGGATTGCCCTACGAGCAGTACTTC. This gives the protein CASSPHEGLPYEQYF.

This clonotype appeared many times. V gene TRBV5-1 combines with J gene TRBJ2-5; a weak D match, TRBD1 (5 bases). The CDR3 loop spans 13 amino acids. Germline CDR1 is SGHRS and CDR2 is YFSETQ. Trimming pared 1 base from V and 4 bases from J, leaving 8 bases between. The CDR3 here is CASSLSGIETQYF. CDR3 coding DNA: TGCGCCAGCAGCTTGTCAGGGATAGAGACCCAGTACTTC.

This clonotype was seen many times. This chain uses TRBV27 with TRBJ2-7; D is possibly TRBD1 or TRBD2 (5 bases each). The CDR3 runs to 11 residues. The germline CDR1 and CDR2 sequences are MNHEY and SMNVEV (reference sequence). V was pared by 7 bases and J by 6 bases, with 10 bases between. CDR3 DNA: TGTGCCAGCACCCGTGGGGGCGAGCAGTACTTC. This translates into CASTRGGEQYF.

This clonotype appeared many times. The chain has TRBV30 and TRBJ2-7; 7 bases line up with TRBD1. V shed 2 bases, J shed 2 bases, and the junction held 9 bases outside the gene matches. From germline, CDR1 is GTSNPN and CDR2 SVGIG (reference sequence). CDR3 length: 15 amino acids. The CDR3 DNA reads TGTGCCTGGAGTCCTGCTGGACAGGTCCCCTACGAGCAGTACTTC. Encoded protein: CAWSPAGQVPYEQYF.

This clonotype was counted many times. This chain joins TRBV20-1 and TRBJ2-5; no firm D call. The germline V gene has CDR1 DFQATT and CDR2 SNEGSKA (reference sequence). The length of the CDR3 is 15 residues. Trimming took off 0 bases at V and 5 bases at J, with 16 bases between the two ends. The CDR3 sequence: CSARDRADPTETQYF. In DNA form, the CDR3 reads TGCAGTGCTAGAGATCGGGCGGACCCAACGGAGACCCAGTACTTC.

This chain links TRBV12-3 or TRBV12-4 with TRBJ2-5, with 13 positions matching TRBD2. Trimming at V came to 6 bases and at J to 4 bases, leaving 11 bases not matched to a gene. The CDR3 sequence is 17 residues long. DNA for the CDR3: TGTGCCAGCAGCTATATCACCGGGACTAGCGGGGCAGAGACCCAGTACTTC. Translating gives CASSYITGTSGAETQYF.

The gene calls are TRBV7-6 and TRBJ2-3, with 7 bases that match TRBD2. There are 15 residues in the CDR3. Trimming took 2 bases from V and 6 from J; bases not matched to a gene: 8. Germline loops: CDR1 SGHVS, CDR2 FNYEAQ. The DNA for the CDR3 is TGTGCCAGCAGCTTAATGGTACACGGGGGGGATACGCAGTATTTT. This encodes CASSLMVHGGDTQYF.

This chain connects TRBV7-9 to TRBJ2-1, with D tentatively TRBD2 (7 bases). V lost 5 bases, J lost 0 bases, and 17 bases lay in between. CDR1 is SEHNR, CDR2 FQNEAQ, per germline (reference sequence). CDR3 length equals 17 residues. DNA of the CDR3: TGTGCCAGCAGCCAATTAGATGGGGGGGCCTCCTACAATGAGCAGTTCTTC. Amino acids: CASSQLDGGASYNEQFF.

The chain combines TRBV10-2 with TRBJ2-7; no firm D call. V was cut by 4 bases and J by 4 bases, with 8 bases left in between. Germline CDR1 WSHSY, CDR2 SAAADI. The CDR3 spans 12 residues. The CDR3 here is CASSGNGYEQYF. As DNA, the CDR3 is TGCGCCAGCAGTGGCAACGGGTACGAGCAGTACTTC.

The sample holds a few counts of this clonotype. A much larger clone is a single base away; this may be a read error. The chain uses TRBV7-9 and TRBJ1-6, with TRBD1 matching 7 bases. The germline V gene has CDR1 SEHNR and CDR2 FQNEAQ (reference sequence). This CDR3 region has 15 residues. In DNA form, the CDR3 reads TGTACCAGCAGCTCCCTGACAGGGCAAAATTCACCCCTCCACTTT. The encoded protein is CTSSSLTGQNSPLHF. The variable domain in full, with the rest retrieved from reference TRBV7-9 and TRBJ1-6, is DTGVSQNPRHKITKRGQNVTFRCDPISEHNRLYWYRQTLGQGPEFLTYFQNEAQLEKSRLLSDRFSAERPKGSFSTLEIQRTEQGDSAMYLCTSSSLTGQNSPLHFGNGTRLTVT.

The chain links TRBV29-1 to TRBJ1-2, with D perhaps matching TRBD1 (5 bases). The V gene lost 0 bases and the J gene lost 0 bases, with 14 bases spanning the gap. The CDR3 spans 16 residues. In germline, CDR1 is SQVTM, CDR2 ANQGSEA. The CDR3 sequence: CSVEDPQGRTNYGYTF. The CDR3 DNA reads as TGCAGCGTTGAAGATCCCCAGGGCAGAACTAACTATGGCTACACCTTC.

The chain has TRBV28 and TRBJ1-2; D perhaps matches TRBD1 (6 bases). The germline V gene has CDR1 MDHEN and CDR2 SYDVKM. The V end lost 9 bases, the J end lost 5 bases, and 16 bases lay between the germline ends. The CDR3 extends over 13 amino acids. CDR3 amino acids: CASLPGVSYGYTF. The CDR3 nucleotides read TGTGCCAGTTTACCAGGGGTTTCGTATGGCTACACCTTC.

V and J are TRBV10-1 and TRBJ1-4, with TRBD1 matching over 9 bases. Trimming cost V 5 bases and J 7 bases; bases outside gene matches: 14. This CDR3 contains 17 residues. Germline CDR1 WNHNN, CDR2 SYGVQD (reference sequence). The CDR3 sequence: CASSQFGFGTGSEKLFF. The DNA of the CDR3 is TGCGCCAGCAGTCAGTTTGGTTTTGGGACAGGGAGTGAAAAACTGTTTTTT.